Below are 5 T cell receptor beta chains sequenced from a single sample in a study of blood T cell repertoires in COVID-19. Data came from immunoSEQ multiplex PCR; TCRdb stores just in-frame clones and leaves some out. The sample includes about 140,000 clones, approximately 79% of them seen just once. Material for sequencing was peripheral blood. All receptors come from a man aged 55 to 69 with acute or convalescent COVID-19.

CDR3 region: CASSPNRGSYEQYF. The CDR3 DNA reads as TGTGCCAGCAGCCCGAACAGGGGGTCCTACGAGCAGTACTTC. This chain links TRBV7-2 with TRBJ2-7; TRBD1 agrees at 8 bases. Trimming removed 5 bases from V and 1 base from J; junction bases left unmatched: 4. This CDR3 spans 14 amino acids. The germline V gene encodes CDR1 SGHTA and CDR2 FQGNSA.

The chain couples TRBV18 to TRBJ1-3; a weak D match, TRBD1 (5 bases). There are 17 residues in the CDR3. Trimming stripped 3 bases from V and 0 bases from J, with 15 bases between. CDR1 and CDR2 from the germline V gene are KGHSH and LQKENI. The CDR3 sequence is CASSPTGGTSSGNTIYF. CDR3 DNA: TGTGCCAGCTCACCGACCGGGGGAACAAGCTCTGGAAACACCATATATTTT.

The chain has TRBV11-2 and TRBJ1-3, with TRBD1 matching 7 bases. In germline, CDR1 is SGHAT, CDR2 FQNNGV. The CDR3 is 16 residues long. Trimming removed 0 bases from V and 0 bases from J; junction bases left unmatched: 2. Here the CDR3 reads CASSLEGQLSGNTIYF. The CDR3 DNA sequence: TGTGCCAGCAGCTTAGAGGGACAGCTCTCTGGAAACACCATATATTTT.

The gene calls are TRBV9 and TRBJ1-3; D perhaps matches TRBD1 (6 bases). The CDR3 contains 16 residues. V dropped 3 bases and J dropped 3 bases, with 16 bases sitting between them. CDR1 SGDLS and CDR2 YYNGEE come from the germline V gene. This CDR3 is CASSAGDKIIGNTIYF. In nucleotides, the CDR3 is TGTGCCAGCAGCGCTGGGGACAAGATTATTGGAAACACCATATATTTT.

There are a few counts of this clone. V gene TRBV2 combines with J gene TRBJ1-5; TRBD1 is a possible D gene (6 bases). CDR1 SNHLY and CDR2 FYNNEI come from the germline V gene. The CDR3 length is 14 residues. V gave up 6 bases and J gave up 6 bases, with 15 bases separating them. This CDR3 reads CASRGQGFAQPQHF. Written as DNA, the CDR3 is TGTGCCAGCAGGGGGCAGGGGTTTGCTCAGCCCCAGCATTTT.